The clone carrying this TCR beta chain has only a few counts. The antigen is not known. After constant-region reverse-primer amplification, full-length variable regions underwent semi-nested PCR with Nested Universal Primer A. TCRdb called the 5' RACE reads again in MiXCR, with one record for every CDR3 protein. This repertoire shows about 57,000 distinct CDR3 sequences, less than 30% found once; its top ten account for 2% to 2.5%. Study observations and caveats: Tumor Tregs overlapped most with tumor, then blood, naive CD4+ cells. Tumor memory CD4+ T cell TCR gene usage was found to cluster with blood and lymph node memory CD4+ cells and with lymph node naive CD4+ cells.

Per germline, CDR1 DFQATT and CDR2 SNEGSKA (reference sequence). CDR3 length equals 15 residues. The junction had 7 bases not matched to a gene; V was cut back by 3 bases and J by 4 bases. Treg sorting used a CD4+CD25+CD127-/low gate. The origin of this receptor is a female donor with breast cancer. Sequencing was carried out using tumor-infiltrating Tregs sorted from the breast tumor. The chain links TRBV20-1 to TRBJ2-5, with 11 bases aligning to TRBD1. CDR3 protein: CSARIRTGGIETQYF. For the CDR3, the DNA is TGCAGTGCTAGGATTCGGACAGGGGGCATAGAGACCCAGTACTTC.